One and the same sample provided the 13 T cell receptor beta chains below, sequenced in a study of shared clonotypes between healthy human individuals. Here immunoSEQ multiplex PCR was the method, and the copy in TCRdb shows in-frame clones only, minus some. The sample shows hundreds of thousands of clones, about 95% of them seen only once. Positively selected for CCR7, the CD45RO-negative cells used as naive CD8 cells excluded terminally differentiated effector memory CD45RA+ cells. Sample: naive CD8+ T cells sorted from blood. These receptors were obtained from a woman aged 25 to 39 in good health.

V usage is TRBV14 and J usage is TRBJ2-5; TRBD2 matches 11 bases. Germline assignment: CDR1 SGHDN and CDR2 FVKESK. The length of the CDR3 is 15 residues. J gave up 5 bases and V 2 bases, and 4 bases lay outside the gene matches. The CDR3 sequence: CASSQIRTSGETQYF. CDR3 DNA: TGTGCCAGCAGCCAAATTCGGACTAGCGGGGAGACCCAGTACTTC.

The chain carries TRBV28 and TRBJ1-2; TRBD1 is a possible D gene (5 bases). Trimming took off 3 bases at V and 5 bases at J, with 13 bases between the two ends. Germline values: CDR1 MDHEN, CDR2 SYDVKM. The CDR3 loop spans 14 amino acids. CDR3 region: CASSFPGTVYGYTF. In nucleotides, the CDR3 is TGTGCCAGCAGTTTCCCAGGGACGGTTTATGGCTACACCTTC.

The V call is TRBV7-9, the J call TRBJ2-3, with 11 bases lining up with TRBD2. Germline CDR1 SEHNR, CDR2 FQNEAQ (reference sequence). The J segment lost 1 base and the V segment lost 2 bases, leaving 5 bases of the junction unmatched. This CDR3 has 17 amino acids. Here the CDR3 reads CASSLFTSGSGTDTQYF. The CDR3 coding sequence is TGTGCCAGCAGCTTATTTACTAGCGGGAGTGGCACAGATACGCAGTATTTT.

A word on this clone: This sample includes further DNA sequences coding for the same CDR3. The chain links TRBV27 to TRBJ2-7; no definite D call. V was pared by 4 bases and J by 1 base, with 8 bases between. CDR1 is MNHEY, CDR2 SMNVEV, per germline (reference sequence). The length of the CDR3 is 13 residues. The CDR3: CASSSGRSYEQYF. The CDR3 nucleotides are TGTGCCAGCAGTTCTGGACGGTCCTACGAGCAGTACTTC.

CDR3 bases: TGTGCCAGCAGTTCTCCCCGGACAGAAGGTATAGGAAACACCATATATTTT. This translates into CASSSPRTEGIGNTIYF. The V call is TRBV28, the J call TRBJ1-3; perhaps TRBD1 as D (6 bases). The CDR3 sequence is 17 residues long. In germline, CDR1 is MDHEN, CDR2 SYDVKM. Trimming removed 4 bases at V and 4 bases at J, with 20 bases between.

This clone was seen just once. The chain is built from TRBV4-1 and TRBJ2-1; D assignment may be TRBD1 or TRBD2 (5 bases each). Germline V gene sequence: CDR1 MGHRA, CDR2 YSYEKL. Trimming cost V 0 bases and J 4 bases, with 13 bases left between them. The CDR3 length is 16 residues. As DNA, the CDR3 is TGCGCCAGCAGCCAAGAGGGGACCACCAAGTACAATGAGCAGTTCTTC. Protein product: CASSQEGTTKYNEQFF.

The V gene is TRBV7-3, the J gene TRBJ2-5; D gene uncertain. The V and J ends lost 5 bases and 3 bases respectively, with 10 bases between them. In germline, CDR1 is SGHTA, CDR2 FQGTGA. The CDR3 consists of 13 residues. The CDR3 spells CASSPAGKETQYF. The CDR3 nucleotides read TGTGCCAGCAGCCCCGCTGGGAAAGAGACCCAGTACTTC.

The chain joins TRBV7-9 to TRBJ2-7; TRBD2 agrees at 9 bases. The CDR3 covers 16 residues. Germline CDR1 SEHNR, CDR2 FQNEAQ (reference sequence). Trimming at V came to 4 bases and at J to 0 bases, leaving 7 bases not matched to a gene. CDR3 region: CASSYSSGVSSYEQYF. The CDR3 nucleotides read TGTGCCAGCAGCTACTCTAGCGGGGTAAGCTCCTACGAGCAGTACTTC.

Here the CDR3 reads CASSYGGGNTEAFF. Written as DNA, the CDR3 is TGTGCCAGCAGTTACGGAGGGGGCAACACTGAAGCTTTCTTT. This chain links TRBV6-6 with TRBJ1-1; 7 positions agree with TRBD1. CDR1 and CDR2 from the germline V gene are MNHNY and SVGAGI (reference sequence). The length of the CDR3 is 14 residues. J lost 2 bases, V lost 2 bases, and 2 bases had no gene match.

V is TRBV10-2 and J is TRBJ2-5; no definite D call. The ends were cut back, 5 bases at V and 5 bases at J, with 9 bases in the middle. CDR1 WSHSY and CDR2 SAAADI come from the germline V gene. This CDR3 has 12 amino acids. The chain's CDR3 is CASSFTVETQYF. CDR3 DNA: TGCGCCAGCAGTTTCACTGTCGAGACCCAGTACTTC.

The CDR3 DNA sequence: TGTGCCAGCAGCCAAGATCGGTCCCGGGCGTACGAGCAGTACTTC. Protein: CASSQDRSRAYEQYF. V gene TRBV4-2 combines with J gene TRBJ2-7; D gene ambiguous. Deletions cut 0 bases from V and 4 bases from J, with 13 bases between. The CDR3 is 15 residues long. Germline V CDR1 and CDR2: LGHNA, YNFKEQ.

With regard to this clone: This sample also contains other DNA sequences that code for the same CDR3. V is TRBV27 and J is TRBJ2-7; a possible D gene is TRBD2 (6 bases). CDR1 is MNHEY and CDR2 is SMNVEV in the germline V gene (reference sequence). This CDR3 comprises 11 residues. V was shortened by 3 bases and J by 6 bases, with 6 bases between the two germline ends. The CDR3 loop is CASSFGGEQYF. The CDR3 nucleotides read TGTGCCAGCAGTTTCGGGGGCGAGCAGTACTTC.

The chain has TRBV19 and TRBJ1-5; perhaps TRBD1 as D (5 bases). This CDR3 spans 15 amino acids. CDR1 and CDR2 (germline): LNHDA, SQIVND (reference sequence). The V end was cut by 6 bases, the J end by 6 bases, with 18 bases between. The CDR3 sequence: CASSPHQGKGQPQHF. The CDR3 DNA reads as TGTGCCAGTAGCCCCCACCAGGGAAAAGGTCAGCCCCAGCATTTT.